Each of the 8 T cell receptor beta chains below was sequenced from the same sample in a study of beta chain features in type 1 diabetes. The investigators reverse transcribed all of the isolated RNA, so they sequenced expressed TCRB transcripts. Clones were sequenced by immunoSEQ multiplex PCR, and TCRdb holds only the in-frame ones, with some missing. Altogether around 400,000 clones are present, approximately 12% being singletons, with the ten largest covering more than 0.015%. Sequenced sample: naive CD4+ T cells from blood. Source of these receptors: a man in his late teens or twenties in good health.

The rearrangement links TRBV4-3 to TRBJ2-4; TRBD1 matches 11 bases. Germline-derived CDR1 and CDR2 are LGHNA and YSLEER. The V gene end was trimmed by 1 base and the J gene end by 5 bases; junction bases not matched to a gene: 13. This CDR3 has 19 residues. The CDR3 sequence: CASSQVGRTGGFVENIQYF. The CDR3 nucleotides are TGCGCCAGCAGCCAAGTGGGTAGGACAGGGGGCTTCGTGGAAAACATTCAGTACTTC.

The chain is built from TRBV12-5 and TRBJ2-5; the match to TRBD1 covers 7 bases. V was pared by 9 bases and J by 0 bases, with 16 bases of the junction left unmatched. CDR1 and CDR2 (germline): LGHNT, FRNRAP. CDR3 length: 17 amino acids. CDR3 amino acids: CASDFSSGTVNQETQYF. The DNA of the CDR3 is TGTGCTAGCGATTTTAGCTCTGGGACAGTCAACCAAGAGACCCAGTACTTC.

The sample holds a few counts of this clone. The chain is built from TRBV4-1 and TRBJ2-3, with 7 bases matching TRBD1. Germline CDR1 and CDR2: MGHRA and YSYEKL. V trimming: 4 bases; J trimming: 5 bases; junction bases outside the gene matches: 12. The CDR3 has 16 residues. The CDR3 region has the DNA TGCGCCAGCAGCCCTATTTTACAGGGGTGGGAAGATACGCAGTATTTT. This codes for CASSPILQGWEDTQYF.

V and J are TRBV10-3 and TRBJ2-2, with 9 bases identical to TRBD1. The V gene end was trimmed by 6 bases and the J gene end by 5 bases; junction bases not matched to a gene: 4. The germline gives CDR1 ENHRY, CDR2 SYGVKD. The CDR3 loop spans 14 amino acids. This chain's CDR3 is CAISGTGRTGELFF. The CDR3 coding sequence is TGTGCCATCAGCGGGACAGGGCGGACCGGGGAGCTGTTTTTT.

This clone was counted only a few times. This sequence joins TRBV10-3 and TRBJ2-7; 8 bases map to TRBD1. The CDR3 has 13 residues. Looked up from germline, CDR1 is ENHRY and CDR2 is SYGVKD. The trim removed 7 bases at V and 3 bases at J, leaving 5 bases unmatched. CDR3 DNA sequence: TGTGCCATCAAAGAGGGACAGGACTACGAGCAGTACTTC. This translates into CAIKEGQDYEQYF.

This chain joins TRBV10-3 and TRBJ2-7, with a possible D match to TRBD2 (6 bases). Trimming stripped 3 bases from V and 2 bases from J, with 14 bases between. This CDR3 comprises 15 residues. CDR1 and CDR2 (germline): ENHRY, SYGVKD. The CDR3 protein is CAISESAGYPYEQYF. The DNA of the CDR3 is TGTGCCATCAGTGAAAGTGCGGGATACCCCTACGAGCAGTACTTC.

V usage is TRBV4-1 and J usage is TRBJ2-2; possibly TRBD2 for D (5 bases). Per germline, CDR1 MGHRA and CDR2 YSYEKL. V shed 1 base and J shed 0 bases, with 6 bases lying between them. The CDR3 sequence is 15 residues long. The CDR3, as DNA: TGCGCCAGCAGCCAAGGGACTTCGAACACCGGGGAGCTGTTTTTT. Protein product: CASSQGTSNTGELFF.

The chain couples TRBV4-3 to TRBJ2-1, with 8 bases fitting TRBD1. CDR3 size: 15 residues. The V gene end was trimmed by 4 bases and the J gene end by 3 bases; junction bases not matched to a gene: 5. Germline CDR1 is LGHNA and CDR2 is YSLEER. CDR3: CASSPGQGLYNEQFF. The CDR3 bases are TGCGCCAGCAGCCCCGGACAGGGCCTCTACAATGAGCAGTTCTTC.